The 24 T cell receptor beta chains listed next were all sequenced from one sample in a study of cytomegalovirus exposure and HLA in healthy donors. With 60 Vbeta and 13 Jbeta primers, the PCR was carried out. Profiled with immunoSEQ multiplex PCR; TCRdb holds only in-frame clones, not every one. The repertoire holds some 90,000 clones, with approximately 81% as singletons. The sequenced sample consisted of PBMCs. These receptors were taken from a woman in her thirties or forties in good health and CMV-seronegative.

The CDR3 bases are TGCGCCAGCAGCTTGGGGGACAGGGGTACAGAGACCCAGTACTTC. This gives the protein CASSLGDRGTETQYF. The V call is TRBV5-1, the J call TRBJ2-5, with TRBD1 matching over 10 bases. The germline V gene encodes CDR1 SGHRS and CDR2 YFSETQ. Unmatched junction bases numbered 3, after V lost 0 bases and J lost 4 bases. The CDR3 totals 15 residues.

The gene calls are TRBV10-2 and TRBJ1-5, with 9 nucleotides matching TRBD1. The ends lost 4 bases at V and 7 bases at J; junction bases unmatched: 11. Per germline, CDR1 WSHSY and CDR2 SAAADI. This CDR3 is built from 16 residues. CDR3 in amino acids: CASSASGTGNSQPQHF. CDR3 sequence (DNA): TGCGCCAGCAGTGCCTCCGGGACAGGGAATTCGCAGCCCCAGCATTTT.

The chain joins TRBV11-2 to TRBJ1-1, with 8 bases identical to TRBD1. The CDR3 runs 15 residues. Germline V gene lookup returns CDR1 SGHAT and CDR2 FQNNGV. V gave up 5 bases and J gave up 7 bases; unmatched junction bases: 12. Here the CDR3 DNA reads TGTGCCAGCAGCCCTCAGGGGGCGCGGGGGTATGAAGCTTTCTTT. Its protein product is CASSPQGARGYEAFF.

The rearrangement joins TRBV2 to TRBJ2-5; possible D gene TRBD2, 7 bases. V was shortened by 7 bases and J by 5 bases, with 17 bases between the two germline ends. This CDR3 comprises 14 residues. Germline loops: CDR1 SNHLY, CDR2 FYNNEI. The CDR3 loop is CASKNREGWETQYF. The CDR3 DNA follows: TGTGCCAGCAAGAACAGGGAGGGTTGGGAGACCCAGTACTTC.

This clone appeared a few times. The chain links TRBV9 to TRBJ2-2; D not resolved. Germline CDR1 is SGDLS and CDR2 is YYNGEE. CDR3 length: 13 amino acids. Trimming removed 8 bases at V and 2 bases at J, with 10 bases between. CDR3 amino acids: CASEQSNTGELFF. The CDR3 coding sequence is TGTGCCAGTGAACAGAGTAACACCGGGGAGCTGTTTTTT. Full variable domain (rest looked up from reference TRBV9 and TRBJ2-2): DSGVTQTPKHLITATGQRVTLRCSPRSGDLSVYWYQQSLDQGLQFLIQYYNGEERAKGNILERFSAQQFPDLHSELNLSSLELGDSALYFCASEQSNTGELFFGEGSRLTVL.

The V call is TRBV5-5, the J call TRBJ1-2; no clear D. Trimming stripped 4 bases from V and 4 bases from J, with 14 bases between. CDR1 and CDR2 (germline): SGHKS, YYEKEE (reference sequence). The CDR3 covers 14 residues. The CDR3 DNA sequence: TGTGCCAGCAGCCCGAGGGTCGGACTCTATGGCTACACCTTC. Translated: CASSPRVGLYGYTF.

The chain combines TRBV27 with TRBJ1-5, with D hard to call. Trimming removed 1 base from V and 0 bases from J, with 4 bases in between. CDR1 MNHEY and CDR2 SMNVEV come from the germline V gene (reference sequence). The CDR3 spans 14 residues. The CDR3: CASSLYRSNQPQHF. CDR3 bases: TGTGCCAGCAGTTTATATCGTAGCAATCAGCCCCAGCATTTT.

This clone was detected only a few times. The chain couples TRBV5-6 to TRBJ2-4; D unclear. V lost 0 bases, J lost 5 bases, and 9 bases lay in between. From germline, CDR1 is SGHDT and CDR2 YYEEEE. The CDR3 is 14 amino acids. CDR3 in DNA: TGTGCCAGCAGCTTGGCCACGGTTGAAAACATTCAGTACTTC. This translates into CASSLATVENIQYF. Drawing the rest from reference TRBV5-6 and TRBJ2-4, the complete variable domain is DAGVTQSPTHLIKTRGQQVTLRCSPKSGHDTVSWYQQALGQGPQFIFQYYEEEERQRGNFPDRFSGHQFPNYSSELNVNALLLGDSALYLCASSLATVENIQYFGAGTRLSVL.

This chain joins TRBV27 and TRBJ2-7; 9 bases are shared with TRBD1. The CDR3 contains 14 residues. The V segment lost 2 bases and the J segment 4 bases; nucleotides outside the gene matches: 3. CDR1 and CDR2 from the germline V gene are MNHEY and SMNVEV (reference sequence). Here the CDR3 DNA reads TGTGCCAGCAGTTTAAACAGGGGGCGGTACGAGCAGTACTTC. It yields the protein CASSLNRGRYEQYF.

This clone was detected only once. The chain carries TRBV27 and TRBJ2-5; D is possibly TRBD1 (6 bases). V was cut by 2 bases and J by 4 bases, with 11 bases left in between. The CDR3 length is 14 residues. Germline V CDR1 and CDR2: MNHEY, SMNVEV (reference sequence). CDR3 DNA: TGTGCCAGCAGTTTAGTACAGGGTGGAGAGACCCAGTACTTC. This sequence encodes CASSLVQGGETQYF.

This chain joins TRBV27 and TRBJ2-5; TRBD2 matches 8 bases. The CDR3 consists of 19 residues. Germline V gene lookup returns CDR1 MNHEY and CDR2 SMNVEV (reference sequence). J gave up 0 bases and V 4 bases, and 16 bases lay outside the gene matches. The CDR3 bases are TGTGCCAGCAGTTCCTCCTTTCTAGCGGGCCTTCCTTACCAAGAGACCCAGTACTTC. Amino acids: CASSSSFLAGLPYQETQYF.

This clone was counted a few times. The J gene is TRBJ2-7, the V gene TRBV4-3; 10 nucleotides line up with TRBD2. Looked up from germline, CDR1 is LGHNA and CDR2 is YSLEER. The CDR3 extends over 18 amino acids. Unmatched junction bases numbered 8, after V lost 0 bases and J lost 0 bases. The CDR3 DNA is TGCGCCAGCAGCCAAGAGGCTAGCGGGGGACGGAGCTCCTACGAGCAGTACTTC. Protein sequence: CASSQEASGGRSSYEQYF.

The rearrangement uses TRBV7-3 and TRBJ2-5; 14 positions agree with TRBD2. Germline loops: CDR1 SGHTA, CDR2 FQGTGA. This CDR3 has 17 amino acids. Germline trimming cut 1 base from V and 5 bases from J; bases unmatched to any gene: 6. The CDR3, as DNA: TGTGCCAGCAGCTTAATGGGGGGACTAGCGGGAGCCGAGACCCAGTACTTC. The encoded protein is CASSLMGGLAGAETQYF. Variable domain in full (rest from reference TRBV7-3 and TRBJ2-5): GAGVSQTPSNKVTEKGKYVELRCDPISGHTALYWYRQSLGQGPEFLIYFQGTGAADDSGLPNDRFFAVRPEGSVSTLKIQRTERGDSAVYLCASSLMGGLAGAETQYFGPGTRLLVL.

The V call is TRBV19, the J call TRBJ1-1; tentatively, D is TRBD1 (5 bases). Germline CDR1 reads LNHDA; CDR2 reads SQIVND (reference sequence). This CDR3 has 14 amino acids. V was shortened by 7 bases and J by 7 bases, with 19 bases between the two germline ends. CDR3 region: CASTSYAGNGEAFF. The CDR3 coding sequence is TGTGCCAGTACTTCCTACGCAGGGAACGGTGAAGCTTTCTTT.

The chain carries TRBV19 and TRBJ1-2; no reliable D call. The CDR3 runs 15 residues. The germline V gene encodes CDR1 LNHDA and CDR2 SQIVND (reference sequence). V gave up 3 bases and J gave up 8 bases, with 19 bases separating them. As DNA, the CDR3 is TGTGCCAGTAGTATTGGCTACCCCTCCCCCGGGGGCTACACCTTC. Its translation is CASSIGYPSPGGYTF.

The J gene is TRBJ2-3, the V gene TRBV15, with 7 nucleotides matching TRBD2. CDR3 length: 15 amino acids. CDR1 and CDR2 from the germline V gene are LNHNV and YYDKDF (reference sequence). Trimming removed 0 bases from V and 6 bases from J; junction bases left unmatched: 6. CDR3 loop: CATSREDGRYDTQYF. CDR3 bases: TGTGCCACCAGCAGAGAGGACGGGAGGTACGATACGCAGTATTTT.

V is TRBV7-6 and J is TRBJ1-5; weak D call: TRBD1 (5 bases). CDR1 is SGHVS and CDR2 is FNYEAQ in the germline V gene. CDR3 length equals 14 residues. V lost 6 bases and J 4 bases, leaving 13 bases between the germline ends. The CDR3 protein is CASSLAGRNQPQHF. In nucleotides, the CDR3 is TGTGCCAGCAGTCTGGCGGGGCGGAATCAGCCCCAGCATTTT.

J is TRBJ2-1 and V is TRBV7-9; TRBD2 matches 9 bases. Trimming at V came to 5 bases and at J to 7 bases, leaving 12 bases not matched to a gene. This CDR3 has 16 residues. Per germline, CDR1 SEHNR and CDR2 FQNEAQ (reference sequence). As DNA, the CDR3 is TGTGCCAGCAGCCCGGGTGGCGGGAGGGACTTTAATGAGCAGTTCTTC. This sequence encodes CASSPGGGRDFNEQFF.

The rearrangement links TRBV5-6 to TRBJ1-5, with a tentative D call TRBD1 (6 bases). CDR1 SGHDT and CDR2 YYEEEE come from the germline V gene. Trimming removed 2 bases at V and 0 bases at J, with 12 bases between. The CDR3 extends over 16 amino acids. This chain's CDR3 is CASSFRTANSNQPQHF. The CDR3 coding sequence is TGTGCCAGCAGCTTCCGGACAGCTAATAGCAATCAGCCCCAGCATTTT.

V usage is TRBV6-6 and J usage is TRBJ1-2; D uncertain. V was clipped by 5 bases and J by 6 bases, with 19 bases between them. CDR1 and CDR2 (germline): MNHNY, SVGAGI (reference sequence). The CDR3 sequence is 15 residues long. This chain's CDR3 is CASSRDVRDFHGYTF. The CDR3, as DNA: TGTGCCAGCAGTCGAGACGTTCGGGATTTTCATGGCTACACCTTC.

The chain recombines TRBV4-2 with TRBJ2-1; perhaps TRBD2 as D (6 bases). Trimming removed 0 bases at V and 0 bases at J, with 9 bases between. Germline loops: CDR1 LGHNA, CDR2 YNFKEQ. The CDR3 is 16 amino acids. The DNA for the CDR3 is TGTGCCAGCAGCCAAGATGGAGGGTTCTCCTACAATGAGCAGTTCTTC. Encoded protein: CASSQDGGFSYNEQFF.

Written as DNA, the CDR3 is TGTGCCAGCAAATCCGGGGCCTACGAGCAGTACTTC. It codes for CASKSGAYEQYF. This chain joins TRBV28 and TRBJ2-7; tentative D call: TRBD2 (5 bases). The V end was cut by 7 bases, the J end by 2 bases, with 9 bases between. Germline CDR1 and CDR2: MDHEN and SYDVKM. The CDR3 runs to 12 residues.

The CDR3 here is CASSSTGTSNSYEQYF. In DNA, the CDR3 is TGTGCCAGCAGTTCCACCGGGACTAGTAACTCCTACGAGCAGTACTTC. V usage is TRBV7-2 and J usage is TRBJ2-5; TRBD2 matches at 8 bases. The J call could be wrong; TRBJ2-7 is a better fit for the DNA end. Germline CDR1 reads SGHTA; CDR2 reads FQGNSA. This CDR3 has 16 amino acids.

The CDR3 DNA sequence: TGCGCCAGCAGACCCGGGGAACCGAACACTGAAGCTTTCTTT. This gives the protein CASRPGEPNTEAFF. The chain has TRBV5-1 and TRBJ1-1; D is ambiguous. The germline V gene has CDR1 SGHRS and CDR2 YFSETQ. V dropped 5 bases and J dropped 1 base, with 12 bases sitting between them. CDR3 length: 14 residues.